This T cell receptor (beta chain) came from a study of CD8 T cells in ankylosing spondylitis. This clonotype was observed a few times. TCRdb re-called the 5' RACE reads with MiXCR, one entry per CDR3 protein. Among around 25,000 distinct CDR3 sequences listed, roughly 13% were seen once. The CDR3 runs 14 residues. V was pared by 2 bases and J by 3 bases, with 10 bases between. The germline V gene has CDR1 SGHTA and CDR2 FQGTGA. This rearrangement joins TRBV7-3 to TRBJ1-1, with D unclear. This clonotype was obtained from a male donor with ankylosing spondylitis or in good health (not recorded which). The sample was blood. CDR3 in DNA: TGTGCCAGCAGCTTATATTCGGGAGACACTGAAGCTTTCTTT. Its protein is CASSLYSGDTEAFF.